A single sample is the source of the 32 T cell receptor beta chains below, sequenced in a study of blood T cell repertoires in COVID-19. Some clones are missing from TCRdb's copy, which holds only in-frame ones; the method was immunoSEQ multiplex PCR. The data contain about 230,000 clones, 70% to 90% of them singletons. The sequenced material came from peripheral blood. These TCRs come from a man aged 50 to 59 with COVID-19, enrolled during active disease.

The chain joins TRBV7-6 to TRBJ2-3; 14 nucleotides match TRBD2. The V gene end was trimmed by 2 bases and the J gene end by 2 bases; junction bases not matched to a gene: 18. Germline assignment: CDR1 SGHVS and CDR2 FNYEAQ. The length of the CDR3 is 22 residues. The CDR3 here is CASSLSVVQRLAGGLDTDTQYF. In DNA form, the CDR3 reads TGTGCCAGCAGCTTATCCGTCGTCCAGAGACTAGCGGGGGGGCTTGACACAGATACGCAGTATTTT. Using reference TRBV7-6 and TRBJ2-3 for the parts outside the CDR3, the full variable domain is GAGVSQSPRYKVTKRGQDVALRCDPISGHVSLYWYRQALGQGPEFLTYFNYEAQQDKSGLPNDRFSAERPEGSISTLTIQRTEQRDSAMYRCASSLSVVQRLAGGLDTDTQYFGPGTRLTVL.

J is TRBJ2-2 and V is TRBV24-1; weak D call: TRBD1 (6 bases). Germline values: CDR1 KGHDR, CDR2 SFDVKD. This CDR3 comprises 15 residues. V lost 0 bases and J 7 bases, leaving 11 bases between the germline ends. CDR3 nucleotides: TGTGCCACCAGTGATTTGGGGACATCGGGCGGGGAGCTGTTTTTT. Translating it yields CATSDLGTSGGELFF.

This rearrangement joins TRBV6-6 to TRBJ1-4; 10 bases align to TRBD1. Germline assignment: CDR1 MNHNY and CDR2 SVGAGI (reference sequence). The CDR3 totals 17 residues. V lost 5 bases to trimming and J lost 2 bases; unmatched junction nucleotides: 8. The CDR3 reads CASSPGQGIITNEKLFF. As DNA, the CDR3 is TGTGCCAGCAGTCCGGGACAGGGGATTATTACTAATGAAAAACTGTTTTTT.

The rearrangement links TRBV11-2 to TRBJ2-7, with TRBD2 matching over 8 bases. The CDR3 consists of 17 residues. V was clipped by 0 bases and J by 2 bases; unmatched bases: 9. CDR1 SGHAT and CDR2 FQNNGV come from the germline V gene. The CDR3: CASSLEPTAGVTYEQYF. The CDR3 DNA is TGTGCCAGCAGCTTAGAACCAACAGCGGGAGTGACCTACGAGCAGTACTTC.

In nucleotides, the CDR3 is TGTGCCAGTACCCCATTTACCGGGGAGCTGTTTTTT. Residues: CASTPFTGELFF. The J gene is TRBJ2-2, the V gene TRBV19; D gene unclear. CDR1 LNHDA and CDR2 SQIVND come from the germline V gene (reference sequence). The CDR3 totals 12 residues. Deletions cut 7 bases from V and 5 bases from J, with 8 bases between.

The CDR3 spells CASSGLAGGTDTQYF. The CDR3 DNA sequence: TGTGCCAGCAGCGGACTAGCGGGAGGAACAGATACGCAGTATTTT. This chain joins TRBV9 and TRBJ2-3, with 13 bases matching TRBD2. There are 15 residues in the CDR3. The germline V gene encodes CDR1 SGDLS and CDR2 YYNGEE. The V and J ends lost 3 bases and 3 bases, in that order; junction bases with no gene match: 1.

The chain is built from TRBV6-5 and TRBJ1-6; D is possibly TRBD1 (5 bases). CDR3 length: 15 amino acids. Germline V lookup: CDR1 MNHEY, CDR2 SVGAGI. The V gene lost 4 bases and the J gene lost 8 bases, with 15 bases spanning the gap. CDR3 coding DNA: TGTGCCAGCAGTTTTACGGGGGAGCGGGATTCACCCCTCCACTTT. Translated, it gives CASSFTGERDSPLHF.

The chain carries TRBV5-4 and TRBJ2-1; D remains ambiguous. Per the germline V gene, CDR1 is SGHNT and CDR2 is YYREEE (reference sequence). Trimming removed 0 bases from V and 8 bases from J, with 12 bases in between. This CDR3 contains 14 residues. CDR3 in amino acids: CASSLGLAMDEQFF. CDR3 nucleotides: TGTGCCAGCAGCTTGGGACTGGCAATGGATGAGCAGTTCTTC.

The chain employs TRBV19 and TRBJ2-1, with TRBD2 matching over 14 bases. The CDR3 sequence is 20 residues long. The germline V gene has CDR1 LNHDA and CDR2 SQIVND (reference sequence). Trimming took 1 base from V and 5 from J; bases not matched to a gene: 13. CDR3 nucleotides: TGTGCCAGTAGTATAGGGAAAAGACTAGCGGGAGGGCCGGCTAACAATGAGCAGTTCTTC. Translating it yields CASSIGKRLAGGPANNEQFF.

CDR3 region: CASSPRDPYEQYF. CDR3 in DNA: TGTGCCAGCAGCCCGCGGGATCCCTACGAGCAGTACTTC. The chain has TRBV3-1 (or the pseudogene TRBV3-2) and TRBJ2-7, with D possibly being TRBD2 (6 bases). Germline V gene sequence: CDR1 LGHDT, CDR2 YNNKEL (reference sequence). This CDR3 contains 13 residues. Between the trimmed V and J ends, which lost 4 bases and 2 bases, there was a span of 9 bases.

V and J are TRBV27 and TRBJ2-3, with a tentative D call TRBD1 (6 bases). The V and J ends lost 5 bases and 7 bases respectively, with 13 bases between them. From germline, CDR1 is MNHEY and CDR2 SMNVEV (reference sequence). The CDR3 is made up of 13 amino acids. The CDR3 DNA follows: TGTGCCAGCAGTCTCCAACAGGGAAATACGCAGTATTTT. Translated: CASSLQQGNTQYF.

The rearrangement joins TRBV29-1 to TRBJ1-1; D gene ambiguous. Germline V CDR1 and CDR2: SQVTM, ANQGSEA. V gave up 5 bases and J gave up 0 bases, with 16 bases separating them. The CDR3 covers 15 residues. CDR3 in amino acids: CSVFGSATVNTEAFF. CDR3 sequence (DNA): TGCAGCGTTTTTGGGTCAGCGACGGTGAACACTGAAGCTTTCTTT.

The chain combines TRBV11-2 with TRBJ2-6; no clear D. The CDR3 has 13 amino acids. Germline-derived CDR1 and CDR2 are SGHAT and FQNNGV. Trimming stripped 5 bases from V and 3 bases from J, with 5 bases between. The CDR3 is CASSLSGANVLTF. CDR3 sequence (DNA): TGTGCCAGCAGCCTAAGTGGGGCCAACGTCCTGACTTTC.

The V and J genes are TRBV6-2 or TRBV6-3 and TRBJ1-6, with 11 bases that match TRBD1. After removal of 8 bases from V and 2 bases from J, the junction contained 11 bases not matched to a gene. The CDR3 is made up of 18 amino acids. Germline-derived CDR1 and CDR2 are MNHEY and SVGEGT. DNA of the CDR3: TGTGCCAGCGGTTCCGGGACAGGGGGAATGCCCTATAATTCACCCCTCCACTTT. It translates to CASGSGTGGMPYNSPLHF.

J is TRBJ2-7 and V is TRBV7-8, with TRBD1 identical over 9 bases. Germline CDR1 reads SGHVS; CDR2 reads FQNEAQ. The length of the CDR3 is 17 residues. V lost 0 bases, J lost 0 bases, and 6 bases stayed unmatched. The chain's CDR3 is CASSLARGTGISYEQYF. For the CDR3, the DNA is TGTGCCAGCAGCTTAGCGAGGGGGACAGGGATCTCCTACGAGCAGTACTTC.

V and J are TRBV6-5 and TRBJ1-5, with D possibly matching TRBD1 (5 bases). Germline V gives CDR1 MNHEY, CDR2 SVGAGI. The CDR3 runs 16 residues. The V end was cut by 4 bases, the J end by 2 bases, with 15 bases between. Here the CDR3 reads CASSFTREVGNQPQHF. The DNA for the CDR3 is TGTGCCAGCAGTTTTACCAGGGAAGTCGGCAATCAGCCCCAGCATTTT.

The gene calls are TRBV2 and TRBJ2-3, with 11 bases lining up with TRBD1. V gave up 6 bases and J gave up 1 base; unmatched junction bases: 3. The length of the CDR3 is 15 residues. CDR1 is SNHLY, CDR2 FYNNEI, per germline. The CDR3 nucleotides are TGTGCCAGCAGGATGGACAGGGGGCGCACAGATACGCAGTATTTT. It is translated as CASRMDRGRTDTQYF.

V is TRBV5-4 and J is TRBJ2-2; D gene uncertain. Germline assignment: CDR1 SGHNT and CDR2 YYREEE (reference sequence). CDR3 length: 16 residues. V was cut by 0 bases and J by 5 bases, with 14 bases left in between. The CDR3 sequence: CASSLEPAPLTGELFF. The CDR3 DNA sequence: TGTGCCAGCAGCTTGGAACCAGCGCCCTTAACCGGGGAGCTGTTTTTT.

The chain has TRBV10-3 and TRBJ2-7; 7 bases align to TRBD1. The CDR3 consists of 13 residues. CDR1 and CDR2 from the germline V gene are ENHRY and SYGVKD. The V segment lost 5 bases and the J segment 2 bases; nucleotides outside the gene matches: 3. The CDR3 reads CAISSGGTYEQYF. CDR3 bases: TGTGCCATCAGTTCAGGGGGAACCTACGAGCAGTACTTC.

V and J are TRBV10-3 and TRBJ2-1; perhaps TRBD1 as D (6 bases). Trimming took off 6 bases at V and 9 bases at J, with 12 bases between the two ends. In germline, CDR1 is ENHRY, CDR2 SYGVKD. The CDR3 is made up of 12 amino acids. CDR3 sequence (DNA): TGTGCCATCAGCACACAGGGAAGTGAGCAGTTCTTC. Its protein is CAISTQGSEQFF.

The V and J genes are TRBV3-1 (or the pseudogene TRBV3-2) and TRBJ1-1, with 9 bases identical to TRBD1. The CDR3 runs to 14 residues. Germline assignment: CDR1 LGHDT and CDR2 YNNKEL (reference sequence). V dropped 4 bases and J dropped 1; count of bases not matched to a gene: 1. The CDR3 region is CASSPGQGNTEAFF. The CDR3 coding sequence is TGTGCCAGCAGCCCGGGACAGGGGAACACTGAAGCTTTCTTT.

The chain recombines TRBV3-1 (or the pseudogene TRBV3-2) with TRBJ2-2; D uncertain. In germline, CDR1 is LGHDT, CDR2 YNNKEL (reference sequence). The CDR3 has 16 amino acids. Trimming took off 2 bases at V and 2 bases at J, with 12 bases between the two ends. The CDR3 nucleotides are TGTGCCAGCAGCCAACTGTCGGCGGTAAACACCGGGGAGCTGTTTTTT. Translated, it gives CASSQLSAVNTGELFF.

The V call is TRBV7-9, the J call TRBJ1-1; D is perhaps TRBD1 (6 bases). Deletions cut 5 bases from V and 11 bases from J, with 24 bases between. In germline, CDR1 is SEHNR, CDR2 FQNEAQ (reference sequence). The CDR3 extends over 15 amino acids. The CDR3 loop reads CASSILQGEAERAFF. The CDR3, as DNA: TGTGCCAGCAGCATCCTACAGGGCGAGGCAGAAAGGGCTTTCTTT.

The rearrangement links TRBV7-8 to TRBJ1-5, with a tentative D call TRBD1 (6 bases). Per the germline V gene, CDR1 is SGHVS and CDR2 is FQNEAQ. Trimming removed 2 bases at V and 0 bases at J, with 11 bases between. The CDR3 sequence is 16 residues long. Written as DNA, the CDR3 is TGTGCCAGCAGCTTACAAACAGGGAATAGCAATCAGCCCCAGCATTTT. Translated, it gives CASSLQTGNSNQPQHF. Together with reference TRBV7-8 and TRBJ1-5, the CDR3 gives the full variable domain: GAGVSQSPRYKVAKRGQDVALRCDPISGHVSLFWYQQALGQGPEFLTYFQNEAQLDKSGLPSDRFFAERPEGSVSTLKIQRTQQEDSAVYLCASSLQTGNSNQPQHFGDGTRLSIL.

CDR3 DNA: TGTGCCAGCAGCCCCAGGACTAGCGGGTATGGGGAGACCCAGTACTTC. It translates to CASSPRTSGYGETQYF. The chain couples TRBV7-9 to TRBJ2-5, with 11 bases matching TRBD2. This CDR3 is 16 amino acids long. V lost 5 bases to trimming and J lost 5 bases; unmatched junction nucleotides: 10. Germline V gene lookup returns CDR1 SEHNR and CDR2 FQNEAQ (reference sequence).

This clone was picked up a small number of times. V gene TRBV3-1 (or the pseudogene TRBV3-2) combines with J gene TRBJ2-3; perhaps TRBD1 as D (5 bases). V was trimmed by 3 bases and J by 8 bases, leaving 15 bases between them. The germline CDR1 and CDR2 sequences are LGHDT and YNNKEL (reference sequence). The CDR3 length is 14 residues. For the CDR3, the DNA is TGTGCCAGCAGCCACTCGGACACGATCGGTACGCAGTATTTT. Protein: CASSHSDTIGTQYF.

The rearrangement joins TRBV7-2 to TRBJ2-3, with 8 bases that match TRBD2. V shed 7 bases and J 2 bases; nucleotides not matched to a gene: 8. The CDR3 loop spans 15 amino acids. CDR1 is SGHTA and CDR2 is FQGNSA in the germline V gene. CDR3 protein: CASKKPGGFTDTQYF. CDR3 in DNA: TGTGCCAGCAAGAAACCGGGGGGGTTCACAGATACGCAGTATTTT.

The chain recombines TRBV7-9 with TRBJ2-7; perhaps TRBD2 as D (5 bases). The CDR3 sequence is 11 residues long. Germline CDR1 SEHNR, CDR2 FQNEAQ (reference sequence). Trimming took 11 bases from V and 3 from J, leaving 11 bases between them. CDR3 amino acids: CAVGESYEQYF. Written as DNA, the CDR3 is TGTGCCGTCGGGGAGAGCTACGAGCAGTACTTC.

This clone was counted only a few times. V gene TRBV19 combines with J gene TRBJ1-5; 12 nucleotides line up with TRBD1. Germline CDR1 is LNHDA and CDR2 is SQIVND (reference sequence). This CDR3 is built from 14 residues. V lost 6 bases to trimming and J lost 6 bases; unmatched junction nucleotides: 3. In nucleotides, the CDR3 is TGTGCCAGTAGCGGGACAGGGGGCTTTCAGCCCCAGCATTTT. Its protein is CASSGTGGFQPQHF.

This chain joins TRBV6-1 and TRBJ1-2; tentatively, D is TRBD1 (5 bases). The germline V and J ends were trimmed by 0 bases and 7 bases, with 9 bases remaining between them. Germline V CDR1 and CDR2: MNHNS, SASEGT. CDR3 length: 13 amino acids. CDR3 sequence (DNA): TGTGCCAGCAGTGAAGCTACAGGCGTTGGCTACACCTTC. It specifies CASSEATGVGYTF.

The rearrangement uses TRBV27 and TRBJ2-5; 9 bases map to TRBD1. The CDR3 length is 14 residues. With 7 bases clipped from V and 4 bases from J, the junction kept 7 bases outside the gene matches. Germline V gene data show CDR1 as MNHEY and CDR2 as SMNVEV (reference sequence). CDR3 bases: TGTGCCAGCACCCAATCGACAGGGGGAGAGACCCAGTACTTC. This encodes CASTQSTGGETQYF.

This clone was seen a single time. V gene TRBV6-2 or TRBV6-3 combines with J gene TRBJ1-4, with unresolved D. V was trimmed by 2 bases and J by 3 bases, leaving 10 bases between them. CDR3 length equals 15 residues. CDR1 MNHEY and CDR2 SVGEGT come from the germline V gene. The CDR3 coding sequence is TGTGCCAGCAGTTACGGCCCCGGAGCTAATGAAAAACTGTTTTTT. Its protein is CASSYGPGANEKLFF.